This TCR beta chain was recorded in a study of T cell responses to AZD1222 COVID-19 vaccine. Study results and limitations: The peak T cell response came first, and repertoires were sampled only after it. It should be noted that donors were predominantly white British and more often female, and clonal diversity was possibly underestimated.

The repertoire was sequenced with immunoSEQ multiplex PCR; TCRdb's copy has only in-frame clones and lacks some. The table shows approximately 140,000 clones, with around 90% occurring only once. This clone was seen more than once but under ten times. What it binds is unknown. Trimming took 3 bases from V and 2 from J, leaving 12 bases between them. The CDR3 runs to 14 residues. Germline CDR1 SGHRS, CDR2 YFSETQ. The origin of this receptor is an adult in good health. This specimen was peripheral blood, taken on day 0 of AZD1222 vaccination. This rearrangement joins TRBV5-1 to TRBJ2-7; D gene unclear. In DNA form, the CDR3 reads TGCGCCAGCAGCTCACAGACAAGGACCTACGAGCAGTACTTC. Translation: CASSSQTRTYEQYF.